These 23 T cell receptor beta chains were all obtained from the same sample, sequenced in a study of blood T cell repertoires in COVID-19. Assay used: immunoSEQ multiplex PCR; TCRdb lists only in-frame clones, some missing. Among a few hundred thousand clones listed, 90% were seen once. The sequencing sample was made of PBMCs or T cells enriched from blood (not recorded which). Receptor source: a young man who had recovered from COVID-19.

This chain's CDR3 is CASSPRIDTQYF. The CDR3 nucleotides read TGTGCCAGCTCACCTAGAATAGATACGCAGTATTTT. The V and J genes are TRBV18 and TRBJ2-3, with D hard to call. Trimming removed 3 bases at V and 5 bases at J, with 6 bases between. This CDR3 is built from 12 residues. CDR1 and CDR2 from the germline V gene are KGHSH and LQKENI.

This sequence joins TRBV10-3 and TRBJ1-2, with D tentatively TRBD1 (6 bases). The germline V gene has CDR1 ENHRY and CDR2 SYGVKD. This CDR3 has 16 amino acids. The V end lost 7 bases, the J end lost 6 bases, and 24 bases lay between the germline ends. The CDR3, as DNA: TGTGCCATCACCTCCGGGGGGGGCCAAATAGTCGATGGCTACACCTTC. It translates to CAITSGGGQIVDGYTF.

The chain couples TRBV3-1 (or the pseudogene TRBV3-2) to TRBJ1-3; D unresolved. The V gene's germline CDR1 is LGHDT and CDR2 YNNKEL (reference sequence). The CDR3 runs 15 residues. Trimming removed 1 base at V and 0 bases at J, with 7 bases between. Written as DNA, the CDR3 is TGTGCCAGCAGCCAAGCCCTTATCTCTGGAAACACCATATATTTT. Translating gives CASSQALISGNTIYF.

This chain uses TRBV3-1 (or the pseudogene TRBV3-2) with TRBJ1-3; 7 bases are a match to TRBD1. The CDR3 sequence is 16 residues long. J lost 0 bases, V lost 3 bases, and 5 bases had no gene match. CDR1 and CDR2 (germline): LGHDT, YNNKEL (reference sequence). CDR3 loop: CASSHSTGNSGNTIYF. In nucleotides, the CDR3 is TGTGCCAGCAGCCACTCGACAGGGAACTCTGGAAACACCATATATTTT.

The chain employs TRBV5-1 and TRBJ2-7; 8 nucleotides align to TRBD1. V lost 0 bases, J lost 4 bases, and 6 bases stayed unmatched. There are 15 residues in the CDR3. The germline V gene encodes CDR1 SGHRS and CDR2 YFSETQ. The CDR3 loop is CASSLASGGSYEQYF. CDR3 nucleotide sequence: TGCGCCAGCAGCTTGGCCTCAGGGGGCTCTTACGAGCAGTACTTC.

The J gene is TRBJ2-1, the V gene TRBV27; maybe TRBD2 (5 bases). V was cut by 7 bases and J by 10 bases, with 20 bases left in between. The CDR3 runs 14 residues. Germline V gives CDR1 MNHEY, CDR2 SMNVEV (reference sequence). Here the CDR3 reads CASKLDSGSFEQFF. DNA for the CDR3: TGTGCCAGCAAATTAGATTCGGGGTCTTTCGAGCAGTTCTTC.

The gene calls are TRBV5-1 and TRBJ2-1; 10 bases line up with TRBD2. The CDR3 is 15 amino acids. Losses at the gene ends were 4 bases for V and 9 bases for J; bases not matched to a gene: 10. Germline V gene data show CDR1 as SGHRS and CDR2 as YFSETQ. DNA for the CDR3: TGCGCCAGCAGCCCGGAACAGCGGGGGGGTTCTGAGCAGTTCTTC. It translates to CASSPEQRGGSEQFF.

The chain couples TRBV27 to TRBJ1-2, with 8 bases matching TRBD1. The germline gives CDR1 MNHEY, CDR2 SMNVEV (reference sequence). Trimming took 6 bases from V and 8 from J; bases not matched to a gene: 5. The CDR3 sequence is 12 residues long. The DNA for the CDR3 is TGTGCCAGCAGGGACAGGGCGGGGGGCTACACCTTC. Amino acids: CASRDRAGGYTF.

V usage is TRBV14 and J usage is TRBJ1-1; maybe TRBD1 (6 bases). Trimming stripped 7 bases from V and 0 bases from J, with 9 bases between. The V gene's germline CDR1 is SGHDN and CDR2 FVKESK. The CDR3 is 13 residues long. For the CDR3, the DNA is TGTGCCAGCATGGGACACCTGAACACTGAAGCTTTCTTT. Its translation: CASMGHLNTEAFF.

Only one count was recorded for this clone. V and J are TRBV2 and TRBJ2-3; possible D gene TRBD1, 6 bases. The CDR3 spans 15 residues. The V gene's germline CDR1 is SNHLY and CDR2 FYNNEI. Trimming shortened V by 6 bases and J by 0 bases, and 13 bases separated the two germline ends. DNA for the CDR3: TGTGCCAGCAGCCTCTGGGACACTAGCACAGATACGCAGTATTTT. Translation gives CASSLWDTSTDTQYF.

The rearrangement links TRBV12-3 or TRBV12-4 to TRBJ1-1; D gene uncertain. The V gene lost 5 bases and the J gene lost 5 bases, with 9 bases spanning the gap. This CDR3 has 12 residues. The CDR3 nucleotides are TGTGCCAGCAGTCCGCGGTGGACTGAAGCTTTCTTT. It specifies CASSPRWTEAFF.

This clone was observed a few times. The rearrangement joins TRBV3-1 (or the pseudogene TRBV3-2) to TRBJ2-1, with D perhaps TRBD2 (6 bases). The CDR3 has 13 residues. CDR1 and CDR2 (germline): LGHDT, YNNKEL (reference sequence). V lost 2 bases to trimming and J lost 12 bases, with 14 bases between them. The CDR3 loop reads CASSQRLLAGQFF. In DNA form, the CDR3 reads TGTGCCAGCAGCCAAAGGCTACTAGCTGGGCAGTTCTTC.

The V call is TRBV5-6, the J call TRBJ1-1, with a weak D call TRBD1 (6 bases). CDR1 and CDR2 (germline): SGHDT, YYEEEE. V was cut by 2 bases and J by 6 bases, with 14 bases left in between. This CDR3 spans 14 amino acids. The chain's CDR3 is CASSFQGSGAEAFF. CDR3 DNA sequence: TGTGCCAGCAGCTTTCAGGGGAGCGGCGCTGAAGCTTTCTTT.

The rearrangement joins TRBV6-5 to TRBJ1-1, with TRBD1 matching 7 bases. Trimming removed 8 bases from V and 1 base from J; junction bases left unmatched: 10. The CDR3 has 15 residues. Per the germline V gene, CDR1 is MNHEY and CDR2 is SVGAGI. CDR3 bases: TGTGCCAGCCCCCTGGAAGGGGGCGCGAACACTGAAGCTTTCTTT. Its translation is CASPLEGGANTEAFF.

The CDR3 nucleotides are TGTGCCAGCAGCGCGGGACTAGCGGGAGGAAACTCAGATACGCAGTATTTT. Translation gives CASSAGLAGGNSDTQYF. V gene TRBV9 combines with J gene TRBJ2-3; 15 nucleotides line up with TRBD2. V trimming: 3 bases; J trimming: 4 bases; junction bases outside the gene matches: 6. The germline CDR1 and CDR2 sequences are SGDLS and YYNGEE. There are 17 residues in the CDR3. Full variable domain (outside the CDR3, taken from reference TRBV9 and TRBJ2-3): DSGVTQTPKHLITATGQRVTLRCSPRSGDLSVYWYQQSLDQGLQFLIQYYNGEERAKGNILERFSAQQFPDLHSELNLSSLELGDSALYFCASSAGLAGGNSDTQYFGPGTRLTVL.

This chain uses TRBV30 with TRBJ2-7; D possibly corresponds to TRBD2 (6 bases). The V end was cut by 1 base, the J end by 4 bases, with 23 bases between. The length of the CDR3 is 17 residues. Germline assignment: CDR1 GTSNPN and CDR2 SVGIG (reference sequence). The CDR3, as DNA: TGTGCCTGGAGTGAATCCGCCTGGGCGGGAAGTCTATACGAGCAGTACTTC. This codes for CAWSESAWAGSLYEQYF. The variable domain in full, completed from reference TRBV30 and TRBJ2-7, reads SQTIHQWPATLVQPVGSPLSLECTVEGTSNPNLYWYRQAAGRGLQLLFYSVGIGQISSEVPQNLSASRPQDRQFILSSKKLLLSDSGFYLCAWSESAWAGSLYEQYFGPGTRLTVT.

V and J are TRBV28 and TRBJ1-3, with 7 bases lining up with TRBD1. Germline V gene sequence: CDR1 MDHEN, CDR2 SYDVKM. The CDR3 contains 15 residues. The junction had 9 bases not matched to a gene; V was cut back by 6 bases and J by 4 bases. This chain's CDR3 is CASSSTGDSGNTIYF. The CDR3 region has the DNA TGTGCCAGCAGCTCAACAGGGGACTCCGGAAACACCATATATTTT.

V gene TRBV7-2 combines with J gene TRBJ1-2; D call uncertain. Germline CDR1 reads SGHTA; CDR2 reads FQGNSA. With 5 bases removed from V and 4 bases from J, the gap between germline ends came to 11 bases. This CDR3 is 13 amino acids long. This CDR3 is CASSNRQPYGYTF. The CDR3 region has the DNA TGTGCCAGCAGCAACAGACAACCCTATGGCTACACCTTC.

The chain carries TRBV10-1 and TRBJ2-3; 8 positions match TRBD2. This CDR3 is 13 amino acids long. The J segment lost 7 bases and the V segment lost 5 bases, leaving 5 bases of the junction unmatched. Germline CDR1 reads WNHNN; CDR2 reads SYGVQD (reference sequence). CDR3 protein: CASSNGGAYTQYF. DNA of the CDR3: TGCGCCAGCAGTAACGGGGGGGCGTATACGCAGTATTTT.

DNA of the CDR3: TGTGCCAGCAGTTCCGGACAGGCTAACTATGGCTACACCTTC. It specifies CASSSGQANYGYTF. The chain carries TRBV6-5 and TRBJ1-2; 7 nucleotides match TRBD1. The CDR3 contains 14 residues. Unmatched junction bases numbered 2, after V lost 4 bases and J lost 0 bases. Germline assignment: CDR1 MNHEY and CDR2 SVGAGI.

This chain connects TRBV18 to TRBJ1-5, with D tentatively TRBD1 (6 bases). Germline V gives CDR1 KGHSH, CDR2 LQKENI. Between the trimmed V and J ends, which lost 8 bases and 0 bases, there was a span of 8 bases. The CDR3 is 13 residues long. CDR3 region: CASQQGSNQPQHF. The CDR3 DNA reads TGTGCCAGCCAACAGGGTAGCAATCAGCCCCAGCATTTT.

The chain carries TRBV4-1 and TRBJ2-4, with D uncertain. The CDR3 loop spans 14 amino acids. Looked up from germline, CDR1 is MGHRA and CDR2 is YSYEKL. The V and J ends lost 4 bases and 7 bases respectively, with 14 bases between them. DNA of the CDR3: TGCGCCAGCAGCCTCGGAGTTATCGGGAACATTCAGTACTTC. It translates to CASSLGVIGNIQYF.

The genes are TRBV5-1 and TRBJ1-6; maybe TRBD1 (5 bases). Germline V CDR1 and CDR2: SGHRS, YFSETQ. The length of the CDR3 is 15 residues. Trimming cost V 4 bases and J 7 bases, with 15 bases left between them. CDR3: CASSLTTGLNSPLHF. The CDR3 DNA is TGCGCCAGCAGCCTAACCACAGGACTAAATTCACCCCTCCACTTT.